The 9 T cell receptor beta chains presented below share a single source sample, sequenced in a study of human T cells and chemical hapten exposure. TCRdb fed the RACE reads into MiXCR, producing one record per CDR3 protein. Found here are 75,000 to 90,000 distinct CDR3 sequences, around 10% of them singletons; the top ten hold under 1.5%. Time point specified: patch test 1, 2 weeks after DPC sensitization. Noted treatment: therapeutic diphenylcyclopropenone sensitization with weekly scalp DPC. The source material was whole blood, sampled in connection with sensitization to the hapten diphenylcyclopropenone (DPC). The receptors were gathered from a woman aged 45-65 years with alopecia areata. Some clones in this sample may be carry-over from other donors' samples.

This clonotype was detected a few times. The V call is TRBV11-3, the J call TRBJ2-2; D is ambiguous. With 7 bases removed from V and 4 bases from J, the gap between germline ends came to 13 bases. The CDR3 sequence is 14 residues long. CDR1 is SGHNT and CDR2 is YENEEA in the germline V gene. This CDR3 reads CASKPPTVTGELFF. The CDR3 region has the DNA TGTGCCAGCAAACCCCCGACTGTCACCGGGGAGCTGTTTTTT.

This clonotype was counted between two and nine times. This chain joins TRBV7-9 and TRBJ1-5, with TRBD1 as a possible D gene (5 bases). V lost 4 bases to trimming and J lost 8 bases, with 9 bases between them. Per germline, CDR1 SEHNR and CDR2 FQNEAQ (reference sequence). This CDR3 region has 12 residues. The CDR3 sequence is CASSSGAEPQHF. The CDR3 DNA follows: TGTGCCAGCAGCTCCGGGGCCGAGCCCCAGCATTTT.

This clonotype was found a few times. The chain uses TRBV10-3 and TRBJ2-5, with D possibly matching TRBD2 (6 bases). The CDR3 is 12 amino acids. Between the trimmed V and J ends, which lost 0 bases and 8 bases, there was a span of 7 bases. In germline, CDR1 is ENHRY, CDR2 SYGVKD. The CDR3 DNA follows: TGTGCCATCAGTGAGTCGGGGGGAACCCAGTACTTC. It encodes CAISESGGTQYF.

The V call is TRBV7-2, the J call TRBJ1-3; 7 nucleotides match TRBD1. The V segment lost 6 bases and the J segment 0 bases; nucleotides outside the gene matches: 8. The CDR3 totals 16 residues. Germline lookup yields CDR1 SGHTA and CDR2 FQGNSA. Written as DNA, the CDR3 is TGTGCCAGCAGGTGGGACAGCGATTTCTCTGGAAACACCATATATTTT. This codes for CASRWDSDFSGNTIYF.

There are many counts of this clonotype. V gene TRBV6-2 or TRBV6-3 combines with J gene TRBJ2-2; 8 bases fit TRBD2. Germline CDR1 and CDR2: MNHEY and SVGEGT. The CDR3 length is 13 residues. The CDR3 DNA follows: TGTCCACAAGCCGGGAGGGCCGTCGGGGAGCTGTTTTTT. Protein sequence: CPQAGRAVGELFF.

The table lists this clonotype with many counts. The chain couples TRBV28 to TRBJ2-7, with unresolved D. The CDR3 spans 11 residues. V was clipped by 6 bases and J by 4 bases, with 7 bases between them. CDR1 and CDR2 (germline): MDHEN, SYDVKM. The CDR3 spells CASRTPYEQYF. CDR3 nucleotides: TGTGCCAGCAGGACCCCGTACGAGCAGTACTTC.

The chain couples TRBV7-6 to TRBJ2-3, with 7 bases matching TRBD2. V shed 5 bases and J 2 bases; nucleotides not matched to a gene: 13. CDR1 SGHVS and CDR2 FNYEAQ come from the germline V gene. The CDR3 runs 17 residues. The chain's CDR3 is CASSPTSGGRATDTQYF. CDR3 DNA sequence: TGTGCCAGCAGCCCCACCTCCGGAGGGAGGGCCACAGATACGCAGTATTTT.

This clonotype showed up just a few times. The CDR3 DNA reads TGCGCCAGCTTTGGGGGACTGGATAAAAACATTCAGTACTTC. Protein sequence: CASFGGLDKNIQYF. The V gene is TRBV10-2, the J gene TRBJ2-4; weak D call: TRBD2 (6 bases). Germline lookup yields CDR1 WSHSY and CDR2 SAAADI. Between the trimmed V and J ends, which lost 8 bases and 4 bases, there was a span of 15 bases. The CDR3 spans 14 residues.

This clonotype showed up just a few times. The chain is built from TRBV10-2 and TRBJ1-1; D gene unclear. The V end lost 2 bases, the J end lost 0 bases, and 7 bases lay between the germline ends. CDR1 WSHSY and CDR2 SAAADI come from the germline V gene. CDR3 size: 14 residues. Here the CDR3 DNA reads TGCGCCAGCAGTGAGGTCAGGATGAACACTGAAGCTTTCTTT. This translates into CASSEVRMNTEAFF.